This T cell receptor (beta chain) was found in a study of blood T cell repertoires in COVID-19. Recovered participants had two consecutive negative NP/OP PCR tests, healthcare professional clearance, or symptom resolution. This CDR3 comprises 16 residues. V lost 5 bases, J lost 5 bases, and 10 bases stayed unmatched. Germline CDR1 reads KGHSH; CDR2 reads LQKENI. In the authors' workflow: Reference gene primers were amplified, and this amplification served to estimate nucleated cell counts. Libraries were prepared by immunoSEQ multiplex PCR; TCRdb keeps only in-frame clonotypes and omits some of them. That table supplies the V and J calls and clone size; D and trimming were determined from the DNA. The sample has approximately 280,000 clones, 70% to 90% seen once.

V is TRBV18 and J is TRBJ2-7; 12 bases match TRBD1. Sequences were obtained from PBMCs or T cells enriched from blood (not recorded which). The source of this sequence is a woman in her thirties or forties who had recovered from COVID-19. The DNA of the CDR3 is TGTGCCAGCTCAAGCCACCCGGGACAGGGGGCAAACGAGCAGTACTTC. Its translation: CASSSHPGQGANEQYF. The full variable domain, with the rest looked up from reference TRBV18 and TRBJ2-7, is NAGVMQNPRHLVRRRGQEARLRCSPMKGHSHVYWYRQLPEEGLKFMVYLQKENIIDESGMPKERFSAEFPKEGPSILRIQQVVRGDSAAYFCASSSHPGQGANEQYFGPGTRLTVT.